This is a list of T cell receptor beta chains from one sample in a study of cytomegalovirus exposure and HLA in healthy donors. Assay used: immunoSEQ multiplex PCR; TCRdb lists only in-frame clones, some missing. The data hold approximately 140,000 clones, with 83% observed a single time. Sequencing input: PBMCs. Receptors were obtained from a girl under 10 years old in good health and CMV-seronegative. Both conserved end residues are trimmed from each CDR3. Each record gives: V gene, J gene, CDR3 protein.

>TRBV13|TRBJ2-5
ASSLEGRGPLETQY
>TRBV27|TRBJ2-7
ASSSTPGTGVNEQY
>TRBV5-6|TRBJ1-4
ASSSGEKLF
>TRBV6-1|TRBJ1-4
ASTSRGTNEKLF
>TRBV30|.
AWSAAGLSYEQY
>TRBV7-9|TRBJ1-2
ASSITGGYT
>TRBV5-1|TRBJ1-4
ASSLNFDEKLF
>TRBV28|TRBJ2-7
ASSLHRSYEQY
>TRBV30|TRBJ2-2
AWSVGLGLAGANTGELF
>TRBV7-9|TRBJ1-2
ASSKQETYYGYT
>TRBV2|.
ASSGTSGSYEQY
>TRBV5-4|TRBJ2-6
ASSWTGAGANVLT
>TRBV15|TRBJ2-6
ATSRDRLDRGLPGANVLT
>TRBV2|TRBJ2-3
ASSEAHRGPGDTQY
>TRBV11-2|TRBJ2-7
ASSLLGGGIPYEQY
>TRBV28|TRBJ1-4
ASSLWRPRGGHEKLF
>TRBV30|TRBJ2-1
AWNRARGYSYNEQF
>TRBV11-3|TRBJ2-5
ASSFSERETQY
>TRBV29-1|TRBJ2-5
SVEVTGRPKTQY
>TRBV6-4|TRBJ1-2
ASSDSPGNYGYT
>TRBV19|TRBJ1-1
ASTKGQGLSEAF
>TRBV27|TRBJ2-7
ASSLRQGEAYGQY
>TRBV6-6|TRBJ2-2
ASRTIDSPNTGELF
>TRBV7-2|TRBJ1-5
ASSLETGGVNQPQH
>TRBV6-1|TRBJ2-2
ASSVRDRVTGELF
>TRBV7-8|TRBJ1-5
ASSLGGLAVYSNQPQH
>TRBV10-2|TRBJ1-6
ASRGTGDNSPLH
>TRBV29-1|TRBJ2-1
SVDGLAGGPYNEQF
>TRBV6-5|TRBJ2-7
ASSYFADSGSSEQY
>TRBV4-1|TRBJ2-7
ASSQELAGNSYEQY
>TRBV13|TRBJ2-1
ASSSRTSGRNLATDEQF
>TRBV4-2|TRBJ2-1
ASSQRRTGEYNEQF
>TRBV6-5|TRBJ2-6
ASSASSGANVLT
>TRBV19|TRBJ1-6
ASSPRQGDSPLH
>TRBV6-5|TRBJ1-2
ASRQGNRGYT
>TRBV27|TRBJ1-1
ASSPQEDVSTEAF
>TRBV4-1|TRBJ2-7
ASSQTGGNEQY
>TRBV5-1|TRBJ2-1
ASSVNVNEQF
>TRBV1|TRBJ2-1
TSSQIGTSESSYNEQF
>TRBV27|TRBJ2-7
ASSFGTGSSYEQY
>TRBV10-3|TRBJ2-7
AVAGLAYEQY
>TRBV10-3|TRBJ2-3
AISDPQTLPFTDTQY
>TRBV25-1|TRBJ2-7
ASTRAGTGGYEQY
>TRBV15|TRBJ2-3
ATSRDRAGEDTQY
>TRBV19|TRBJ2-3
ASRWGRGDTQY
>TRBV18|TRBJ2-7
ASSPPGGGVYEQY
>TRBV29-1|TRBJ2-3
SVEDWDRVSADTQY
>TRBV7-2|TRBJ2-3
ASSPSRDRGADTQY
>TRBV7-6|TRBJ1-1
ASSLGTDTEAF
>TRBV5-4|TRBJ2-5
ASSLVGGSEQY
>TRBV27|TRBJ2-7
ASTTSGASSYEQY
>TRBV29-1|TRBJ1-2
SVEGGDSGYT
>TRBV29-1|TRBJ1-1
SADPTGVNTEAF
>TRBV19|TRBJ2-7
ASTRGYEQY